This note documents a single TCR beta chain sequence. Participants spanned ages roughly 18 to 90 years and resided in 24 US areas. The sample comes from a study of blood T cell repertoires in COVID-19. Overall study: Whether acute or convalescent, the COVID-19 samples came from the United States, Italy and Spain.

Per the original data handling: Using reference gene primer amplification, nucleated cell counts were estimated. Only in-frame clones appear in the TCRdb table, and some are missing; sequencing was by immunoSEQ multiplex PCR. V and J calls and clone size are as listed in that table; D and trimming were resolved from the DNA. The sample lists some 370,000 clones; less than 90% were seen once. This sequence originates from a woman between 50 and 59 years old who had recovered from COVID-19. The sequenced material came from PBMCs or T cells enriched from blood (not recorded which).

In DNA, the CDR3 is TGCGCCAGCAGCCCTAGGACTAGCGGGGGGGCCTTCTCTGAGACCCAGTACTTC. Translating it yields CASSPRTSGGAFSETQYF. The chain has TRBV5-1 and TRBJ2-5; 15 nucleotides match TRBD2. The V and J ends lost 4 bases and 5 bases, in that order; junction bases with no gene match: 12. Germline loops: CDR1 SGHRS, CDR2 YFSETQ. This CDR3 comprises 18 residues. Variable domain in full (rest from reference TRBV5-1 and TRBJ2-5): KAGVTQTPRYLIKTRGQQVTLSCSPISGHRSVSWYQQTPGQGLQFLFEYFSETQRNKGNFPGRFSGRQFSNSRSEMNVSTLELGDSALYLCASSPRTSGGAFSETQYFGPGTRLLVL.